Listed below are T cell receptor beta chains from one sample, sequenced in a study of T cell responses to AZD1222 COVID-19 vaccine. Profiled with immunoSEQ multiplex PCR; TCRdb holds only in-frame clones, not every one. The sample has about 160,000 clones; approximately 90% are singletons. The source was peripheral blood, collected 28 days after the second AZD1222 dose. These receptors all stem from an adult who received the AZD1222 COVID-19 vaccine. CDR3s include the opening cysteine and the closing phenylalanine or tryptophan. D genes are given only for firm matches. The listing skips clone size in some rows; elsewhere it reads once, few, many or a size class.

D,J,V,size,DNA,CDR3
NA,TRBJ2-7,TRBV7-9,NA,TGTGCCAGCAGCTCAAGCTCCTACGAGCAGTACTTC,CASSSSSYEQYF
NA,TRBJ2-5,TRBV6-2/TRBV6-3,few,TGTGCCAGCAGTTACTCGGGGGGCGGGGAGACCCAGTACTTC,CASSYSGGGETQYF
NA,TRBJ2-2,TRBV19,few,TGTGCCAGTCAATTAGAACGAACCGGGGAGCTGTTTTTT,CASQLERTGELFF
TRBD1,TRBJ1-4,TRBV11-3,NA,TGTGCCAGCAGCCAAGGACAGGCTAATGAAAAACTGTTTTTT,CASSQGQANEKLFF
NA,TRBJ2-1,TRBV30,NA,TGTGCCTGGAGTTACAGGAACAATGAGCAGTTCTTC,CAWSYRNNEQFF
NA,TRBJ1-1,TRBV5-6,NA,TGTGCCAGCAGCTTTGAATTCGGGACAGAAGCTTTCTTT,CASSFEFGTEAFF
TRBD1,TRBJ1-3,TRBV28,NA,TGTGCCAGCAGATCTCCAGGGGGCTCTGGAAACACCATATATTTT,CASRSPGGSGNTIYF
NA,TRBJ1-2,TRBV7-9,NA,TGTGCCAGCAGCTCGGTTGGACACGGTAGTGGCTACACCTTC,CASSSVGHGSGYTF
NA,TRBJ1-2,TRBV12-3/TRBV12-4,NA,TGTGCCAGCAGTTGGGACCGCCGTGGGGGCTACACCTTC,CASSWDRRGGYTF
NA,TRBJ1-1,TRBV4-1,NA,TGCGCCAGCAGCCCAGACGGTGGCACTGAAGCTTTCTTT,CASSPDGGTEAFF
NA,TRBJ2-2,TRBV9,NA,TGTGCCAGCAGCCAGGTGGGGACCGGGGAGCTGTTTTTT,CASSQVGTGELFF